This TCR beta chain was recovered during a study of T cells in localized non-small cell lung cancer (dated by TCRdb to the early 2020s). Context from the whole study: The study examined T cell repertoires in approximately 240 patients with early-stage NSCLC and compared tumors with uninvolved tumor-adjacent lungs. The cohort comprised approximately 240 treatment-naïve NSCLC patients with resected, localized lung tumors. NSCLC patients had a mean age of roughly 69 years, and 120 to 150 were male and about a hundred female.

The study at large found these results: Because of the exploratory design, TCR variables were selected using unadjusted p-values without false-discovery rate correction. A median of approximately 55 of the top 100 tumor clones were detected in paired uninvolved adjacent lung, and 28 of these tumor clones were also found among the top 100 clones of the paired uninvolved adjacent lung. Higher T cell density in blood was associated with longer overall survival, whereas higher clonality in adjacent lung was associated with shorter survival. Multi-region tumor sequencing was not performed, so intratumor heterogeneity could not be excluded. Uninvolved tumor-adjacent lung showed the highest T cell clonality, higher than tumor, which suggests more focused antigenic responses in the uninvolved tumor-adjacent lung.

This clone is a singleton in its sample. Its antigen is unknown. No clone much larger than this one lies a single base away; base qualities are absent. The immunoSEQ Assay was used to sequence TCR beta CDR3 regions from DNA. From the authors' description of their analysis: To compute T cell density, TCR beta template counts were normalized to usable DNA, which was estimated by amplifying housekeeping genes. Richness was estimated with the preseqR package, extrapolating to 400,000 templates for PBMC samples and 120,000 templates for tissue samples. Clonality was defined by subtracting Pielou's evenness from one. Differential abundance testing on productive amino-acid clonotypes, with a minimum total count of 5 and an alpha of 0.1, was used to identify tissue-enriched TCRs. The Jaccard Index and the Morisita Overlap Index were used to measure repertoire overlap between compartments. GLIPH clustered TCR beta CDR3s with public tetramer-defined viral CDR3s; viral motifs required at least three viral sequences plus V-gene enrichment. The table comes from immuneACCESS by way of TCRdb, which keeps in-frame sequences with V and J called. Part of the clones is missing from these tables; in studies checked, under half for an unresolved V gene and the rest for unknown reasons. V, J and clone size were drawn from that table, and D and trimming were deduced from the DNA. Recorded for this sample are about 35,000 clones; around 90% of them occurred a single time. The biggest ten clones account for about 12% of the sample.

The CDR3 has 14 amino acids, counting the end cysteine and phenylalanine. CDR3 DNA only is kept here, 42 bases in frame from base 1. From the germline V gene, CDR1 is SGHDT and CDR2 is YYEEEE. Trimming costs V 1 base and J 1 base, and their ends lie 8 bases apart. At diagnosis, tumor, uninvolved tumor-adjacent lung and peripheral blood were collected and then preserved as a mix of FFPE and fresh-frozen material. For TCR repertoire profiling, blood samples were analyzed as peripheral blood mononuclear cells. Recombination linked TRBV5-6 to TRBJ2-5; no confident D gene assignment can be made. This sequence originates from an older female donor with stage II lung adenocarcinoma. The sequences come from peripheral blood mononuclear cells, collected before any cancer treatment. Here is the DNA: TGTGCCAGCAGCTTGTTGGCTTTCCAAGAGACCCAGTACTTC. This yields the protein CASSLLAFQETQYF.